This entry lists 7 T cell receptor beta chains sequenced from one sample in a study of human T cells and chemical hapten exposure (dated by TCRdb to the early 2020s). In light of the paper, this sample's time point label describes: patch test 3, about 24 weeks after DPC sensitization. The label giving this sample's treatment or condition can be read as: therapeutic diphenylcyclopropenone sensitization with weekly scalp DPC. The library was made by RACE. Sequencer: NextSeq 500. The public reads were run again by TCRdb, first through fastp at Q25 and then through MiXCR, and only productive beta chains were kept. Rows matching on CDR3 protein sequence are summarized as one entry with the most common DNA and genes. This sample holds over 70,000 distinct CDR3 sequences; 9.5% to 13% were observed only once. Of the sample, around 1.1% is held by the ten largest clones. Sequencing used whole blood, obtained in connection with sensitization to the hapten diphenylcyclopropenone (DPC). These receptor sequences come from a woman under 40 with alopecia areata. Some clones in this sample may be carry-over from other donors' samples.

This clonotype was recorded many times. The chain has TRBV23-1 and TRBJ2-1; 10 nucleotides match TRBD2. TRBV23-1 is labeled an ORF, and its function is uncertain. The junction had 9 bases not matched to a gene; V was cut back by 5 bases and J by 2 bases. This CDR3 contains 17 residues. The CDR3 is CASSSPHTSGAYNEQFF. Here the CDR3 DNA reads TGCGCCAGCAGTTCACCCCATACTAGCGGGGCCTACAATGAGCAGTTCTTC.

In the case of this clonotype: This clone may be a read error of a much larger clone one base away. The rearrangement links TRBV7-6 to TRBJ2-4; 7 positions agree with TRBD1. With V trimmed by 6 bases and J by 0 bases, 20 bases remained unmatched. The germline V gene has CDR1 SGHVS and CDR2 FNYEAQ. The CDR3 runs 20 residues. CDR3 sequence reads: CASRPRGWDSALLAKNIQYF. CDR3 sequence (DNA): TGTGCCAGCAGACCACGAGGATGGGACAGTGCCCTATTAGCCAAAAACATTCAGTACTTC.

This clonotype was detected many times. The chain links TRBV29-1 to TRBJ2-3, with a weak D call TRBD1 (6 bases). V lost 6 bases and J lost 0, with 7 bases in between. The CDR3 loop spans 12 amino acids. Germline lookup yields CDR1 SQVTM and CDR2 ANQGSEA. CDR3 nucleotides: TGCAGCGTACAGGGAAGCACAGATACGCAGTATTTT. Its protein product is CSVQGSTDTQYF.

At least ten counts were recorded for this clonotype. The chain joins TRBV10-3 to TRBJ1-1, with 9 bases fitting TRBD1. J gave up 5 bases and V 4 bases, and 5 bases lay outside the gene matches. The CDR3 contains 14 residues. Germline CDR1 reads ENHRY; CDR2 reads SYGVKD. CDR3 amino acids: CAISGLQGATEAFF. The CDR3 DNA reads as TGTGCCATCAGTGGTTTACAGGGGGCAACTGAAGCTTTCTTT.

The V gene is TRBV19, the J gene TRBJ2-2; D may be TRBD2 (6 bases). Germline V gives CDR1 LNHDA, CDR2 SQIVND (reference sequence). V lost 6 bases and J 4 bases, leaving 12 bases between the germline ends. This CDR3 region has 14 residues. Written as DNA, the CDR3 is TGTGCCAGTAGAGGAGGGGCGCGCACCGGGGAGCTGTTTTTT. Residues: CASRGGARTGELFF.

The chain is built from TRBV5-1 and TRBJ2-1; 7 bases match TRBD1. This CDR3 has 17 residues. Germline lookup yields CDR1 SGHRS and CDR2 YFSETQ. The V segment lost 1 base and the J segment 0 bases; nucleotides outside the gene matches: 7. CDR3 amino acids: CASSLRVSGGSYNEQFF. The DNA for the CDR3 is TGCGCCAGCAGCTTGAGAGTTTCAGGGGGCTCCTACAATGAGCAGTTCTTC.

Notes on this clonotype: Since a much larger clone is just one base distant, this may be a read error. The chain links TRBV12-3 or TRBV12-4 to TRBJ2-2; D possibly corresponds to TRBD2 (5 bases). Trimming removed 3 bases at V and 3 bases at J, with 8 bases between. This CDR3 has 14 amino acids. Here the CDR3 DNA reads TGTGCCAGCAGTTTCCGGCGGGACACCGGGGAGCTGTTTTTT. Its protein product is CASSFRRDTGELFF.